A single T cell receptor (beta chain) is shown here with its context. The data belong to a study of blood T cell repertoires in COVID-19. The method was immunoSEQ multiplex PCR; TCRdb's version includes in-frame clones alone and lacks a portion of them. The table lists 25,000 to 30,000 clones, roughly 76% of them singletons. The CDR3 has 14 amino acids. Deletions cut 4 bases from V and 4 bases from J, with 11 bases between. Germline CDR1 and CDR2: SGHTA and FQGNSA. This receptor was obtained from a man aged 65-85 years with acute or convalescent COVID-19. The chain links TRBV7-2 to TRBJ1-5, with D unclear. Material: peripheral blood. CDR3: CASSSVTINQPQHF. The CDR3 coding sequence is TGTGCCAGCAGCTCCGTTACTATTAATCAGCCCCAGCATTTT.